The rows below give T cell receptor beta chains drawn from one sample of a study of shared clonotypes between healthy human individuals. Using immunoSEQ multiplex PCR, the repertoire was profiled, and TCRdb retains in-frame clones only, with some absent. The sample contains approximately 2.4 million clones, almost 96% of which appear only once. The specimen was naive CD4+ T cells sorted from blood. The receptors were gathered from a man younger than 30 in good health. Each CDR3 is given with its conserved first and last residue. The D gene is left open where the match is weak. Expanded clones are given a class, and other clones once, few, many or no size at all.

j_gene,d_gene,abundance,v_gene,CDR3aa,CDR3nt
TRBJ2-7,.,.,TRBV2,CASRGSRRDYEQYF,TGTGCCAGCAGGGGGTCCCGACGGGACTACGAGCAGTACTTC
TRBJ1-5,.,.,TRBV28,CASSLASQGTQPQHF,TGTGCCAGCAGTTTAGCCTCGCAGGGAACTCAGCCCCAGCATTTT
TRBJ1-5,TRBD1,.,TRBV2,CASSPTGASNQPQHF,TGTGCCAGCAGTCCGACAGGGGCTAGCAATCAGCCCCAGCATTTT
TRBJ2-1,TRBD2,.,TRBV6-6,CASSYSLAGVIEQFF,TGTGCCAGCAGTTACTCGCTAGCGGGAGTTATTGAGCAGTTCTTC
TRBJ2-1,TRBD1,once,TRBV7-9,CASSLIRGRMINEQFF,TGTGCCAGCAGCTTAATTAGGGGGCGGATGATCAATGAGCAGTTCTTC
TRBJ2-5,TRBD2,.,TRBV13,CASSPRLAGGLETQYF,TGTGCCAGCAGCCCACGACTAGCGGGAGGGCTAGAGACCCAGTACTTC
TRBJ2-5,.,.,TRBV5-4,CASSPWGETQYF,TGTGCCAGCAGCCCTTGGGGAGAGACCCAGTACTTC
TRBJ2-1,.,.,TRBV2,CASSETRGISNEQFF,TGTGCCAGCAGTGAAACCCGGGGGATCAGCAATGAGCAGTTCTTC
TRBJ1-6,.,.,TRBV19,CASRADSGNSPLHF,TGTGCCAGTAGGGCGGATTCGGGAAATTCACCCCTCCACTTT
TRBJ1-3,.,once,TRBV6-1,CASSELRPSGNTIYF,TGTGCCAGCAGTGAACTCCGTCCCTCTGGAAACACCATATATTTT
TRBJ2-7,.,.,TRBV5-6,CASSPRQTFTRSEQYF,TGTGCCAGCAGTCCCCGACAGACCTTTACCCGGTCCGAGCAGTACTTC
TRBJ2-7,.,.,TRBV6-5,CASSYSKGISYEQYF,TGTGCCAGCAGTTACTCGAAGGGGATTTCGTACGAGCAGTACTTC
TRBJ1-2,.,.,TRBV2,CASSENPRWRDGYTF,TGTGCCAGCAGTGAAAACCCACGTTGGAGGGATGGCTACACCTTC
TRBJ2-5,TRBD2,.,TRBV4-3,CASSQDLAGGGETQYF,TGCGCCAGCAGCCAAGATTTAGCGGGAGGGGGAGAGACCCAGTACTTC
TRBJ2-1,TRBD2,.,TRBV5-4,CASSLSGSSYNEQFF,TGTGCCAGCAGCTTAAGCGGGAGTTCGTACAATGAGCAGTTCTTC
TRBJ1-2,.,.,TRBV21-1,CASSKRARYSDYGYTF,TGTGCCAGCAGCAAAAGGGCCCGCTACTCGGACTATGGCTACACCTTC
TRBJ2-3,.,.,TRBV6-5,CASSTQGGSTDTQYF,TGTGCCAGCAGTACACAGGGTGGGTCGACAGATACGCAGTATTTT
TRBJ2-7,.,.,TRBV2,CASSAGTASLYEQYF,TGTGCCAGCAGTGCCGGGACCGCTTCGCTTTACGAGCAGTACTTC
TRBJ1-1,TRBD1,.,TRBV5-1,CASSWGSTGLVRDTEAFF,TGCGCCAGCAGCTGGGGCTCGACAGGGTTGGTCAGGGACACTGAAGCTTTCTTT
TRBJ1-3,.,once,TRBV4-1,CASSQDSTAGNTIYF,TGCGCCAGCAGCCAAGATAGTACGGCTGGAAACACCATATATTTT
TRBJ1-3,.,.,TRBV9,CASSVDVGNTIYF,TGTGCCAGCAGCGTAGATGTGGGAAACACCATATATTTT
TRBJ2-7,.,.,TRBV25-1,CASSRTDSSYEQYF,TGTGCCAGCAGCCGGACAGACAGCTCCTACGAGCAGTACTTC
TRBJ2-3,.,.,TRBV10-3,CAIRGSVTTDTQYF,TGTGCCATCAGAGGGTCCGTGACCACAGATACGCAGTATTTT